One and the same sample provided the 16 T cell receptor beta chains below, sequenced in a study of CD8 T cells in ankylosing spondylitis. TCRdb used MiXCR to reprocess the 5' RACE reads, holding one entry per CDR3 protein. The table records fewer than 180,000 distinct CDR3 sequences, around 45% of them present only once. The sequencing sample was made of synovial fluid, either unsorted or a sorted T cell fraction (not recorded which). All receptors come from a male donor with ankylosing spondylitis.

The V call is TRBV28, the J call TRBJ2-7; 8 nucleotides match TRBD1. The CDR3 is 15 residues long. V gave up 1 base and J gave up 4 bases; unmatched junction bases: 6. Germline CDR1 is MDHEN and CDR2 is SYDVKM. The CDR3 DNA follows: TGTGCCAGCAGTTTATCTCCAGGGGGCGGGTACGAGCAGTACTTC. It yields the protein CASSLSPGGGYEQYF.

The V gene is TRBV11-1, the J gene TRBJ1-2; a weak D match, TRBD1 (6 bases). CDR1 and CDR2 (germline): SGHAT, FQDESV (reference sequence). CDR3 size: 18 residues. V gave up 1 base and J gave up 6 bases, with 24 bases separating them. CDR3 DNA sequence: TGTGCCAGCAGCTTAGACGGGATTCCGGGGGCGCGTATTGATGGCTACACCTTC. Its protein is CASSLDGIPGARIDGYTF.

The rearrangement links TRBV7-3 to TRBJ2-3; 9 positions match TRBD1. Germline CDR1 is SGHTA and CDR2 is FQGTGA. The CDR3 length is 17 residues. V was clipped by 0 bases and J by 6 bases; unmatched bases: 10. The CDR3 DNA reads TGTGCCAGCAGCTTAACGTCGGACAGGGGAGATACGGATACGCAGTATTTT. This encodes CASSLTSDRGDTDTQYF.

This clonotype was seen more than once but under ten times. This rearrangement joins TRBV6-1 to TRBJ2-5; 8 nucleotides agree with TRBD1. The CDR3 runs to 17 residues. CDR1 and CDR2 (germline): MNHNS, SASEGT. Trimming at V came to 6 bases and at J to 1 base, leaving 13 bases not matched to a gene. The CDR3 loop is CASSPGAQDRVQETQYF. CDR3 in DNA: TGTGCCAGCAGCCCCGGGGCGCAGGACAGGGTCCAAGAGACCCAGTACTTC.

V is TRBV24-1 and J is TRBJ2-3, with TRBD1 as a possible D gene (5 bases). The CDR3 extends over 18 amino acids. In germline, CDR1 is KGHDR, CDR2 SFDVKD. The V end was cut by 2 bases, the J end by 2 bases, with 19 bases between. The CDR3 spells CATSDYTGPRFITDTQYF. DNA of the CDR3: TGTGCCACCAGTGATTACACAGGCCCACGTTTTATCACAGATACGCAGTATTTT.

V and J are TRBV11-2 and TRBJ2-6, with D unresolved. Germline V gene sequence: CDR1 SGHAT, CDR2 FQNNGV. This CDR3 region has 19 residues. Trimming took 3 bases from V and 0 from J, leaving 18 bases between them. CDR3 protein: CASSFFPPRRLSGANVLTF. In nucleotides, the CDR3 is TGTGCCAGCAGCTTTTTCCCTCCCAGGAGACTCTCTGGGGCCAACGTCCTGACTTTC.

The CDR3 spells CASSLSRRTGEKSEAFF. The CDR3 DNA follows: TGTGCCAGCAGCTTATCTCGTCGGACAGGGGAGAAGTCTGAAGCTTTCTTT. The J gene is TRBJ1-1, the V gene TRBV7-4; 9 nucleotides agree with TRBD1. The germline V gene encodes CDR1 SGHVT and CDR2 SQSDAQ. V was pared by 2 bases and J by 6 bases, with 13 bases of the junction left unmatched. The CDR3 spans 17 residues. The variable domain in full, completed from reference TRBV7-4 and TRBJ1-1, reads GAGVSQSPRYKVAKRGRDVALRCDSISGHVTLYWYRQTLGQGSEVLTYSQSDAQRDKSGRPSGRFSAERPERSVSTLKIQRTEQGDSAVYLCASSLSRRTGEKSEAFFGQGTRLTVV.

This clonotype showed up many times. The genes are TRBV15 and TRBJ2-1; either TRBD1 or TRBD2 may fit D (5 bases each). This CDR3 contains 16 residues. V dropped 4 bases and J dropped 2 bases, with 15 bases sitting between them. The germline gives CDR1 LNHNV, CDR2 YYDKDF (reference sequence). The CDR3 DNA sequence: TGTGCCACCAGCACCCGGGGCCTAGAGGCCTACAATGAGCAGTTCTTC. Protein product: CATSTRGLEAYNEQFF.

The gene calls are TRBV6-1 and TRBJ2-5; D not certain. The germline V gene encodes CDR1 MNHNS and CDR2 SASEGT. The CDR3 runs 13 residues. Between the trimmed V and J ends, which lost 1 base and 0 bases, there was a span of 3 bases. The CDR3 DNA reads TGTGCCAGCAGTGAAGAGTACCAAGAGACCCAGTACTTC. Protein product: CASSEEYQETQYF.

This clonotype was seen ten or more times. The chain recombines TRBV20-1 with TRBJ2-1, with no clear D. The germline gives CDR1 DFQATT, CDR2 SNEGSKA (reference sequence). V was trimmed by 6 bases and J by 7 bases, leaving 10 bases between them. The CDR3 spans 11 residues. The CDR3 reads CSALYTNEQFF. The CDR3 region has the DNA TGCAGTGCGCTCTACACGAATGAGCAGTTCTTC.

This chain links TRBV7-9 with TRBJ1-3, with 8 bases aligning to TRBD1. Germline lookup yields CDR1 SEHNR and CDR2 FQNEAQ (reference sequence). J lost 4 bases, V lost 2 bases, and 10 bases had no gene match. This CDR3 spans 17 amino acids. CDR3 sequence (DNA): TGTGCCAGCAGCTTATACGGACAGGGCAAGGGCGGAAACACCATATATTTT. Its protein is CASSLYGQGKGGNTIYF.

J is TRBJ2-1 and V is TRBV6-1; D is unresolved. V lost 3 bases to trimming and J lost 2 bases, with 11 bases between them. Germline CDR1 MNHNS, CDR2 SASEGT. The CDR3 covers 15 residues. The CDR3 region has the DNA TGTGCCAGCAGTGAGTGGGTAGGACCCTACAATGAGCAGTTCTTC. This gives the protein CASSEWVGPYNEQFF.

In DNA form, the CDR3 reads TGCAGCGTTGAGGGGACAGGGCCCTACTCCTACGAGCAGTACTTC. It codes for CSVEGTGPYSYEQYF. The chain carries TRBV29-1 and TRBJ2-7, with TRBD1 matching 9 bases. CDR3 length equals 15 residues. J was trimmed by 0 bases and V by 3 bases; bases with no gene match: 6. Germline loops: CDR1 SQVTM, CDR2 ANQGSEA.

DNA of the CDR3: TGTGCCAGCAGTTCGGGACTAGCTCTATACGAGCAGTACTTC. Protein sequence: CASSSGLALYEQYF. The chain joins TRBV27 to TRBJ2-7; the match to TRBD2 covers 9 bases. The J segment lost 4 bases and the V segment lost 4 bases, leaving 5 bases of the junction unmatched. The CDR3 totals 14 residues. Germline CDR1 is MNHEY and CDR2 is SMNVEV (reference sequence).

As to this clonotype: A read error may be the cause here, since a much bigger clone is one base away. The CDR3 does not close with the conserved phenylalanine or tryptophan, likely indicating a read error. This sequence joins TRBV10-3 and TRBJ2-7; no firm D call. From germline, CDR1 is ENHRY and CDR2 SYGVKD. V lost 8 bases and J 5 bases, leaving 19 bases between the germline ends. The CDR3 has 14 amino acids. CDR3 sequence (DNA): TGTGCCATCGCCGAAGGGCAGGAAGCCCACGAGCAGTACCTC. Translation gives CAIAEGQEAHEQYL.

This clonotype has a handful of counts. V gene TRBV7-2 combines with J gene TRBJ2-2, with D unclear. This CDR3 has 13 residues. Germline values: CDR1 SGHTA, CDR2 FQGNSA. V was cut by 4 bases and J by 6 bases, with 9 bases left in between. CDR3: CASSSPGAGELFF. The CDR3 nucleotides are TGTGCCAGCAGCTCCCCGGGTGCCGGGGAGCTGTTTTTT.